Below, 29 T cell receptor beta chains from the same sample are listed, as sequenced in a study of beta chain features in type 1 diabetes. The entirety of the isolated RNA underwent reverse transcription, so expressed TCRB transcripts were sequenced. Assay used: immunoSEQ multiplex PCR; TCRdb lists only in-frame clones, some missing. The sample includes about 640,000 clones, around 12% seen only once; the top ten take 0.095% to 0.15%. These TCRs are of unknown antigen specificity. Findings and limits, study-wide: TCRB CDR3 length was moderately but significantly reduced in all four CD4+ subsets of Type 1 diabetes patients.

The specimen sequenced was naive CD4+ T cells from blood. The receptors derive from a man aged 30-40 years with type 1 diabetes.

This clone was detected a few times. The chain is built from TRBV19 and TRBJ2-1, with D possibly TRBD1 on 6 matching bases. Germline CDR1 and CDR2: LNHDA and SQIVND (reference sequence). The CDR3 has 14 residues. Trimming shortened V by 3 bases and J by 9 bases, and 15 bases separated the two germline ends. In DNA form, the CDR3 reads TGTGCCAGTAGTATTGCCGGGATCAGGGGTGAGCAGTTCTTC. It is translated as CASSIAGIRGEQFF.

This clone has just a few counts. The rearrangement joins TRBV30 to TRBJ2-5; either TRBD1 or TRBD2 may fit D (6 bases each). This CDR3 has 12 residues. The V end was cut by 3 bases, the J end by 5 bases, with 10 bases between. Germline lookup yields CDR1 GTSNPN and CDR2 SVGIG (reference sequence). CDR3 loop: CAWSTGGETQYF. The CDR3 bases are TGTGCCTGGAGCACCGGGGGCGAGACCCAGTACTTC.

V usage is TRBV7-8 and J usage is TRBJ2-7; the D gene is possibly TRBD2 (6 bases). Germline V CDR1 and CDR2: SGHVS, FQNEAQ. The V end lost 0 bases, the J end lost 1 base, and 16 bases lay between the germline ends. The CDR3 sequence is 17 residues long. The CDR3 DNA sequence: TGTGCCAGCAGCTTAGCCCTAAGGGAGGTCATTTCCTACGAGCAGTACTTC. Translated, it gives CASSLALREVISYEQYF.

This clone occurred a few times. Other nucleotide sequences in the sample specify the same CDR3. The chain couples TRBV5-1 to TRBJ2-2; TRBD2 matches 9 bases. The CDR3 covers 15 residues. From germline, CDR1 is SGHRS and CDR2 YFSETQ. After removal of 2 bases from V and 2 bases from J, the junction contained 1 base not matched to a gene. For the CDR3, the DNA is TGCGCCAGCAGCTTAGGGACTAGCAACACCGGGGAGCTGTTTTTT. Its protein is CASSLGTSNTGELFF. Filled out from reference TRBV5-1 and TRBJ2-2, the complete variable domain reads KAGVTQTPRYLIKTRGQQVTLSCSPISGHRSVSWYQQTPGQGLQFLFEYFSETQRNKGNFPGRFSGRQFSNSRSEMNVSTLELGDSALYLCASSLGTSNTGELFFGEGSRLTVL.

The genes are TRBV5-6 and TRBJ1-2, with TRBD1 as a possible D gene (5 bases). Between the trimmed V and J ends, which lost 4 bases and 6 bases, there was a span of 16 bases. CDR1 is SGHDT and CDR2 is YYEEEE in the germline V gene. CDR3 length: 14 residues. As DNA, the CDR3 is TGTGCCAGCAGCCGACTAGGGGCTGGGGATGGCTACACCTTC. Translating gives CASSRLGAGDGYTF.

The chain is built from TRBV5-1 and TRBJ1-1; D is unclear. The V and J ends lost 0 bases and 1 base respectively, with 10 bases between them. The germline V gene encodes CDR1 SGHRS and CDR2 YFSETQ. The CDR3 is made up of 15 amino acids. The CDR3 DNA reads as TGCGCCAGCAGCTTGGGAGGTGGCAAGAACACTGAAGCTTTCTTT. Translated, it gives CASSLGGGKNTEAFF.

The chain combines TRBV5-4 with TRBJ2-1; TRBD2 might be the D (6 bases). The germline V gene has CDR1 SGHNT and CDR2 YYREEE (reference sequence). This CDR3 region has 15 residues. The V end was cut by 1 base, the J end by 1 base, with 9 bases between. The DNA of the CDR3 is TGTGCCAGCAGCTTGCCGGGGAGGTCCTACAATGAGCAGTTCTTC. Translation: CASSLPGRSYNEQFF.

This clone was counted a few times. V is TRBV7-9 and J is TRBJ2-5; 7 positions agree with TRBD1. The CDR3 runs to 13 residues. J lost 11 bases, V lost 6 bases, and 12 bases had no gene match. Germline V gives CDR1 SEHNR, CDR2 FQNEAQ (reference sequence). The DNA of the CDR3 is TGTGCCAGCAGGTCCGGGACAGATCACCAGCAGTACTTC. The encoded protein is CASRSGTDHQQYF.

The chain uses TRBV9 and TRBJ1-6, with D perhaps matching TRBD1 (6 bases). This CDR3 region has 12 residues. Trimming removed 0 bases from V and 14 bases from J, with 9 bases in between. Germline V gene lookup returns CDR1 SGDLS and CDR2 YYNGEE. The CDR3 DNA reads TGTGCCAGCAGCGTAGCGCCAGGGGCCCTCCACTTT. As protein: CASSVAPGALHF.

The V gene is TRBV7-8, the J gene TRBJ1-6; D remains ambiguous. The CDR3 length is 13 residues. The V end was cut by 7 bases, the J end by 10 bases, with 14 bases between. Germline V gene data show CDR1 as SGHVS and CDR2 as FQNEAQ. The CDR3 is CASMVLSGSPLHF. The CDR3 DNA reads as TGTGCCAGCATGGTCCTGTCGGGATCACCCCTCCACTTT.

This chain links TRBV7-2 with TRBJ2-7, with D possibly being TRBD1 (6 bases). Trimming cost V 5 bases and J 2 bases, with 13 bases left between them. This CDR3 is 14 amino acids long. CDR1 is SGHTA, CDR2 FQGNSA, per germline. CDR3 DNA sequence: TGTGCCAGCAGCCCAGGGGAGATTACCTACGAGCAGTACTTC. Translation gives CASSPGEITYEQYF.

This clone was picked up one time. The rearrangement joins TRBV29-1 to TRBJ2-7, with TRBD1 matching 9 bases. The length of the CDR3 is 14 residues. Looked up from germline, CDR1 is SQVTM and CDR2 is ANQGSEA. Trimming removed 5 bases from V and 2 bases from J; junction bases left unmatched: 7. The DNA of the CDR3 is TGCAGCGTTTTGGACAGGGGTGGAACCTACGAGCAGTACTTC. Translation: CSVLDRGGTYEQYF.

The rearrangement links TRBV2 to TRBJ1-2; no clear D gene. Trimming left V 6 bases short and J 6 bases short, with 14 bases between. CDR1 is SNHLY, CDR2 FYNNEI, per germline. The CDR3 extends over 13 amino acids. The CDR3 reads CASSTFRSNGYTF. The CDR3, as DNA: TGTGCCAGCAGCACCTTTCGTTCGAATGGCTACACCTTC. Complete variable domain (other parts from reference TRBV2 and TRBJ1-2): EPEVTQTPSHQVTQMGQEVILRCVPISNHLYFYWYRQILGQKVEFLVSFYNNEISEKSEIFDDQFSVERPDGSNFTLKIRSTKLEDSAMYFCASSTFRSNGYTFGSGTRLTVV.

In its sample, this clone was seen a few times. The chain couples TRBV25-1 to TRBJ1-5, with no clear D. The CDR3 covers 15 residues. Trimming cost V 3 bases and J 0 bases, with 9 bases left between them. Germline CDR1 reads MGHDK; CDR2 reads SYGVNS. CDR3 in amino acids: CASSDVDGSNQPQHF. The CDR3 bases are TGTGCCAGCAGTGACGTGGACGGTAGCAATCAGCCCCAGCATTTT.

The CDR3 bases are TGTGCCACCAGCGGCACGTGGGTTGGGGGGTCTAGCAATCAGCCCCAGCATTTT. This translates into CATSGTWVGGSSNQPQHF. V and J are TRBV15 and TRBJ1-5; maybe TRBD1 (5 bases). The CDR3 covers 18 residues. CDR1 and CDR2 from the germline V gene are LNHNV and YYDKDF (reference sequence). With 5 bases removed from V and 0 bases from J, the gap between germline ends came to 20 bases.

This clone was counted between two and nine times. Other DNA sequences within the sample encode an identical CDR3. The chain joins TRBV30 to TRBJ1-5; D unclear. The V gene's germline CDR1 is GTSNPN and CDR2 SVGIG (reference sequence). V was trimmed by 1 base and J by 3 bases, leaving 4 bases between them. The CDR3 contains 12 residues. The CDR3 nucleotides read TGTGCCTGGAGTGCCTCCAATCAGCCCCAGCATTTT. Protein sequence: CAWSASNQPQHF.

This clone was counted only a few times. DNA of the CDR3: TGTGCCACCAGCAGAGATCCACCCGGGGGGGCAATCACAGATACGCAGTATTTT. Translating gives CATSRDPPGGAITDTQYF. The V and J genes are TRBV15 and TRBJ2-3; 8 bases line up with TRBD2. The V segment lost 0 bases and the J segment 2 bases; nucleotides outside the gene matches: 10. CDR1 is LNHNV, CDR2 YYDKDF, per germline (reference sequence). The CDR3 totals 18 residues.

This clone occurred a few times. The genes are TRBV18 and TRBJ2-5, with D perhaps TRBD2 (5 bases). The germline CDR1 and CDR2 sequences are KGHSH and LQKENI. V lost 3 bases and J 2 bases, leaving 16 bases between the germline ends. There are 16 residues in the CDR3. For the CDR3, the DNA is TGTGCCAGCTCACCTTCCGGCATTCGGGGACAAGAGACCCAGTACTTC. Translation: CASSPSGIRGQETQYF.

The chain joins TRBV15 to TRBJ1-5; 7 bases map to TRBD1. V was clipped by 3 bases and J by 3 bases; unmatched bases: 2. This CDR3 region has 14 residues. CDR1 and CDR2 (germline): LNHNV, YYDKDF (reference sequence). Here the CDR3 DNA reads TGTGCCACCAGCAGGGGACAGTCCAATCAGCCCCAGCATTTT. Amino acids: CATSRGQSNQPQHF.

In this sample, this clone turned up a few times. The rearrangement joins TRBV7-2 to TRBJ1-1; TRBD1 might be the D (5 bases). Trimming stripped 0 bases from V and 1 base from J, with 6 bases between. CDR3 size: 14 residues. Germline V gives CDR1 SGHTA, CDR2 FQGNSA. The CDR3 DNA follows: TGTGCCAGCAGCTTAGCAAGGGGGAACACTGAAGCTTTCTTT. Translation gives CASSLARGNTEAFF.

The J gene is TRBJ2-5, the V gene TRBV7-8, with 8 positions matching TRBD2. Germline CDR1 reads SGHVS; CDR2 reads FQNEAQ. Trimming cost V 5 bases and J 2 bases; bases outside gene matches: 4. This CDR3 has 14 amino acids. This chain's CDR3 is CASSSKRGQETQYF. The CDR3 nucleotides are TGTGCCAGCAGCAGCAAGCGGGGGCAAGAGACCCAGTACTTC.

CDR3 loop: CASSPGTSGLRETQYF. In DNA form, the CDR3 reads TGTGCCAGCAGCCCCGGGACTAGCGGTCTTAGAGAGACCCAGTACTTC. V is TRBV13 and J is TRBJ2-5, with 11 bases lining up with TRBD2. The germline V gene has CDR1 PRHDT and CDR2 FYEKMQ (reference sequence). The CDR3 loop spans 16 amino acids. J gave up 4 bases and V 5 bases, and 9 bases lay outside the gene matches.

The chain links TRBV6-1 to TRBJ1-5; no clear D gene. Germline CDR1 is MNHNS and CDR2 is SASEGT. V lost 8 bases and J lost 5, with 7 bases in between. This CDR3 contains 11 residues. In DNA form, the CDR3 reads TGTGCCAGCGGCCCCGATCAGCCCCAGCATTTT. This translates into CASGPDQPQHF.

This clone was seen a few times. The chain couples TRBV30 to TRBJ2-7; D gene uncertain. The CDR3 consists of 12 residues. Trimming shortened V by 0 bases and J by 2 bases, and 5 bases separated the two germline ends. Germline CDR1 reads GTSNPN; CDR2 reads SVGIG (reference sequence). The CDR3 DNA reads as TGTGCCTGGAGTGTACTACCCTACGAGCAGTACTTC. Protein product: CAWSVLPYEQYF.

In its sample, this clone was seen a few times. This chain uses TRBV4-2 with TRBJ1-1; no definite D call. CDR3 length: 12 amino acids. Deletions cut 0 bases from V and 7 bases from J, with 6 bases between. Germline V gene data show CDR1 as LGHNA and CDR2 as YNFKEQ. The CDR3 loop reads CASSQDFGEAFF. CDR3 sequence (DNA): TGTGCCAGCAGCCAAGATTTCGGTGAAGCTTTCTTT.

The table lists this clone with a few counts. The CDR3 reads CASTRGRPQETQYF. The CDR3 coding sequence is TGTGCCAGCACCCGAGGGAGACCCCAAGAGACCCAGTACTTC. V and J are TRBV2 and TRBJ2-5; D possibly corresponds to TRBD2 (5 bases). The germline gives CDR1 SNHLY, CDR2 FYNNEI. The CDR3 length is 14 residues. V lost 7 bases to trimming and J lost 1 base, with 13 bases between them.

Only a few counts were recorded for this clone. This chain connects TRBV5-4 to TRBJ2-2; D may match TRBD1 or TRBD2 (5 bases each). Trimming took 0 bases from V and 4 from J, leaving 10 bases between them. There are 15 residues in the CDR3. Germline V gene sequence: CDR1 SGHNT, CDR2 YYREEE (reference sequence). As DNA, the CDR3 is TGTGCCAGCAGCTTGGCGGGACGGTCCACCGGGGAGCTGTTTTTT. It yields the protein CASSLAGRSTGELFF.

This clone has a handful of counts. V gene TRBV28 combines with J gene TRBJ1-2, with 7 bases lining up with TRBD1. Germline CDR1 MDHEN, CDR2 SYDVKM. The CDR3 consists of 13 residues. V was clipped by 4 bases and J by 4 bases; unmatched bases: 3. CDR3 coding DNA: TGTGCCAGCAGTTCGGGACAGCTCTATGGCTACACCTTC. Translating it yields CASSSGQLYGYTF.

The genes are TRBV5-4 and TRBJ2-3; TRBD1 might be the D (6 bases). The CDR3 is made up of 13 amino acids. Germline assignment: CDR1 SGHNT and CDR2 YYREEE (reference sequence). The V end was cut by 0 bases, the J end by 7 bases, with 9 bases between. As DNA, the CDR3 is TGTGCCAGCAGCTTGGAGGGGGTTAATACGCAGTATTTT. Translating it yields CASSLEGVNTQYF. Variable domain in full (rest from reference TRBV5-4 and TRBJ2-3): ETGVTQSPTHLIKTRGQQVTLRCSSQSGHNTVSWYQQALGQGPQFIFQYYREEENGRGNFPPRFSGLQFPNYSSELNVNALELDDSALYLCASSLEGVNTQYFGPGTRLTVL.